This is a list of T cell receptor beta chains from one sample in a study of cytomegalovirus exposure and HLA in healthy donors. Measured with immunoSEQ multiplex PCR; TCRdb has only the in-frame clones, and not every one. The sample records a few hundred thousand clones, about 90% being singletons. Sequenced sample: PBMCs. The receptors come from a man aged 18 to 30 in good health and CMV-seropositive. Each CDR3 is given with its conserved first and last residue.

j_call: TRBJ1-5
v_call: TRBV6-1
cdr3_aa: CASSARGPYSNQPQHF

j_call: TRBJ1-4
v_call: TRBV9
cdr3_aa: CASSPPGGGSEKLFF

j_call: TRBJ2-6
v_call: TRBV28
cdr3_aa: CATMGGPGANVLTF

j_call: TRBJ2-5
v_call: TRBV6-5
cdr3_aa: CASSYLTQQETQYF

j_call: TRBJ2-5
v_call: TRBV9
cdr3_aa: CASSTGGGETQYF

j_call: TRBJ2-2
v_call: TRBV29-1
cdr3_aa: CSVVTRGRGDTGELFF

j_call: TRBJ1-2
v_call: TRBV11-2
cdr3_aa: CASSLLGVNYGYTF

j_call: TRBJ1-1
v_call: TRBV9
cdr3_aa: CASSGTTGRAAEAFF

j_call: TRBJ2-5
v_call: TRBV9
cdr3_aa: CASSLRGQETQYF

j_call: TRBJ2-3
v_call: TRBV5-4
cdr3_aa: CASSLIPRDTQYF

j_call: TRBJ1-1
v_call: TRBV5-1
cdr3_aa: CASSLIGGNTEAFF

j_call: TRBJ1-2
v_call: TRBV23-1
cdr3_aa: CASSPSGTALYGYTF

j_call: TRBJ2-6
v_call: TRBV2
cdr3_aa: CAGGGAGANVLTF

j_call: TRBJ2-7
v_call: TRBV7-8
cdr3_aa: CASSPRTGLNEQYF

j_call: TRBJ1-1
v_call: TRBV13
cdr3_aa: CASSRDGGEAFF

j_call: TRBJ2-3
v_call: TRBV6-1
cdr3_aa: CASTLTGSTDTQYF

j_call: TRBJ2-1
v_call: TRBV6-1
cdr3_aa: CASRTGQGQYNEQFF

j_call: TRBJ1-2
v_call: TRBV15
cdr3_aa: CATSRESQAIYGYTF

j_call: TRBJ1-3
v_call: TRBV6-5
cdr3_aa: CASSSRQTSSGNTIYF

j_call: TRBJ1-2
v_call: TRBV2
cdr3_aa: CASAQQGGSYGYTF